The clone carrying this T cell receptor beta chain was seen a handful of times. As yet, its antigen is unknown. The sample belongs to a study of T-cell memory formation after mild COVID-19. Whole-study findings and limits: Clones shrinking between day 15 and 85 showed a balanced CD4/CD8 split, and those that grew later tilted toward CD4+. For contracting clones, CD4+ ones sat mainly in CM and EM, CD8+ in EMRA.

One entry per CDR3 protein, called by TCRdb with MiXCR from the 5' RACE reads. The sample lists about 560,000 distinct CDR3 sequences, 15% to 20% seen once, with around 7.8% in the top ten. Germline-derived CDR1 and CDR2 are MNHEY and SVGAGI. V was pared by 6 bases and J by 4 bases, with 7 bases between. The CDR3 is 11 amino acids. The chain joins TRBV6-5 to TRBJ2-7; no clear D gene. The origin of this receptor is an adult woman who had mild COVID-19 (a few samples of this study predate the infection). Cell type and time point are not known. Sample: PBMCs or a T cell subset sorted from them (not recorded which). CDR3 DNA: TGTGCCAGCAGCCACCGTTACGAGCAGTACTTC. Protein product: CASSHRYEQYF.